This TCR beta chain was captured by sequencing in a study of a mutant IDH1 vaccine in newly diagnosed glioma. Sample time point: week 11, during vaccination. In the vaccine, a single dose held 300 ug of the mutant IDH1 20-mer peptide, along with topical imiquimod. The astrocytomas were IDH1-mutant, ATRX-negative, and WHO grade 3 or 4. Of note for this clone: The antigen is unknown.

Sequencing used immunoSEQ multiplex PCR; TCRdb keeps in-frame clones, though not all of them. The sample holds roughly 120,000 clones, 80% seen once. The material sequenced was PBMCs, taken from a glioma patient whose treatment included an IDH1 peptide vaccine. The clonotype comes from a man aged 40-49 years with glioma.

The CDR3 spells CASVGGQGAGEQYF. The CDR3 DNA reads TGTGCCAGCGTAGGGGGACAGGGGGCGGGTGAGCAGTACTTC. This chain links TRBV2 with TRBJ2-7; TRBD1 matches at 12 bases. Germline V lookup: CDR1 SNHLY, CDR2 FYNNEI. Trimming removed 8 bases from V and 7 bases from J; junction bases left unmatched: 9. The CDR3 has 14 residues.